This TCR beta chain was recovered during a study of monozygotic twins with inflammatory bowel disease. CDR3 length: 17 amino acids. Germline V gene sequence: CDR1 KGHSH, CDR2 LQKENI. A total RNA quantity of around 3,700 ng went into each TCR library. TCRdb reprocessed the 5' RACE reads; each CDR3 protein has one entry and no DNA is given. Its table records about 160,000 distinct CDR3 sequences. The TCR was taken from a human donor with ulcerative colitis or Crohn's disease, or a healthy co-twin of an affected twin (not recorded which). The rearrangement joins TRBV18 to TRBJ2-1; the TRBD2 assignment by TCRdb is unverifiable without DNA. Sequencing was done on a sample of blood. The CDR3 protein is CASSPSLSGSSYNEQFF.